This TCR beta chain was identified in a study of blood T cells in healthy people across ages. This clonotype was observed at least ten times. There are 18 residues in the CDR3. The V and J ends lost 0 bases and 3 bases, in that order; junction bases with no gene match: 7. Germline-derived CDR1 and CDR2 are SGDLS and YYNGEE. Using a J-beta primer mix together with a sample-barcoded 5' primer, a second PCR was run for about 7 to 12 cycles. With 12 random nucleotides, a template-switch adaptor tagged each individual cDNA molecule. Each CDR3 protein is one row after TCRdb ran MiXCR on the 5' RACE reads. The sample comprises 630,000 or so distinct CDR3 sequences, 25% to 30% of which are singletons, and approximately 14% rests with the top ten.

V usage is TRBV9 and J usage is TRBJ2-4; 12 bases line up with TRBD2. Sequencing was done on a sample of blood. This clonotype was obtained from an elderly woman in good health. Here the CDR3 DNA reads TGTGCCAGCAGCGTAGACCCTAGCGGGGGGGCCAACAAAAACATTCAGTACTTC. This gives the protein CASSVDPSGGANKNIQYF.